Below are 23 T cell receptor beta chains sequenced from a single sample in a study of graft-versus-host responses after intestinal transplantation (dated by TCRdb to about 2021). The library was obtained by the immunoSEQ multiplex PCR assay. TCRdb mirrors the immuneACCESS table, restricted to in-frame sequences. Some clones are absent from its copies; in checked studies, under half trace to an unresolved V gene, and the reason for the others is unknown. The sample table shows 45,000 to 60,000 clones, and roughly 91% are seen once. The top ten clonotypes cover about 2.5% of the sample. Explained via the paper, the time point label denotes: cells obtained before transplantation from donor or recipient. For these TCRs, the target antigens are not known. The source material was unstimulated CD4+ T cells sorted from spleen or lymph node cells, sampled before transplant. The receptors originated from a human donor who was the organ donor for an intestinal transplant.

The chain employs TRBV6-5 and TRBJ2-1; 14 nucleotides match TRBD2. This CDR3 is built from 16 residues. The V segment lost 2 bases and the J segment 8 bases; nucleotides outside the gene matches: 5. Germline V lookup: CDR1 MNHEY, CDR2 SVGAGI. The DNA for the CDR3 is TGTGCCAGCAGTTACCCCGGGACTAGCGGGAGTTATGAGCAGTTCTTC. Translated, it gives CASSYPGTSGSYEQFF.

The chain joins TRBV28 to TRBJ2-1, with a possible D match to TRBD1 (6 bases). Germline V gives CDR1 MDHEN, CDR2 SYDVKM. V shed 7 bases and J shed 2 bases, with 18 bases lying between them. CDR3 length equals 16 residues. CDR3 DNA sequence: TGTGCCAGCAATCCCCCCCCACAGGGTCCCTACAATGAGCAGTTCTTC. Amino acid sequence: CASNPPPQGPYNEQFF.

The V call is TRBV4-3, the J call TRBJ2-7; 13 nucleotides agree with TRBD2. Germline CDR1 and CDR2: LGHNA and YSLEER. V shed 1 base and J 4 bases; nucleotides not matched to a gene: 4. The CDR3 has 16 residues. CDR3 sequence reads: CASSQGGLAGDYEQYF. CDR3 DNA: TGCGCCAGCAGCCAAGGAGGACTAGCGGGAGATTACGAGCAGTACTTC.

The V gene is TRBV6-5, the J gene TRBJ1-2, with a weak D call TRBD1 (6 bases). Trimming cost V 6 bases and J 4 bases, with 6 bases left between them. This CDR3 has 11 amino acids. Germline V gene data show CDR1 as MNHEY and CDR2 as SVGAGI. CDR3: CASRTGYGYTF. For the CDR3, the DNA is TGTGCCAGCAGGACAGGCTATGGCTACACCTTC.

The V call is TRBV5-1, the J call TRBJ2-7; 7 nucleotides line up with TRBD1. J gave up 5 bases and V 6 bases, and 11 bases lay outside the gene matches. CDR3 length: 14 amino acids. In germline, CDR1 is SGHRS, CDR2 YFSETQ. DNA for the CDR3: TGCGCCAGCACCGGGACAGTGACCTCTCACGAGCAGTACTTC. Amino acid sequence: CASTGTVTSHEQYF.

The chain couples TRBV6-5 to TRBJ2-5; no reliable D call. CDR1 MNHEY and CDR2 SVGAGI come from the germline V gene. Trimming removed 5 bases from V and 0 bases from J, with 1 base in between. This CDR3 spans 11 amino acids. The CDR3 nucleotides are TGTGCCAGCAGTCACCAAGAGACCCAGTACTTC. Protein: CASSHQETQYF.

This clone was seen only once. J is TRBJ1-1 and V is TRBV5-6; TRBD1 agrees at 11 bases. The CDR3 spans 14 residues. The V gene end was trimmed by 4 bases and the J gene end by 7 bases; junction bases not matched to a gene: 6. CDR1 is SGHDT, CDR2 YYEEEE, per germline. CDR3 amino acids: CASSGDRGYDEAFF. The DNA for the CDR3 is TGTGCCAGCAGCGGGGACAGGGGGTACGATGAAGCTTTCTTT.

CDR3 protein: CASSLGGTGANVLTF. In DNA form, the CDR3 reads TGTGCCAGCAGCCTGGGAGGGACCGGGGCCAACGTCCTGACTTTC. The genes are TRBV5-4 and TRBJ2-6; the match to TRBD2 covers 7 bases. The germline gives CDR1 SGHNT, CDR2 YYREEE (reference sequence). With V trimmed by 4 bases and J by 4 bases, 5 bases remained unmatched. The CDR3 covers 15 residues.

This rearrangement joins TRBV9 to TRBJ2-3; D uncertain. Germline lookup yields CDR1 SGDLS and CDR2 YYNGEE. This CDR3 region has 14 residues. The V end was cut by 1 base, the J end by 2 bases, with 8 bases between. CDR3: CASSVIGVTDTQYF. The CDR3 bases are TGTGCCAGCAGCGTAATTGGCGTCACAGATACGCAGTATTTT.

This chain connects TRBV6-5 to TRBJ1-3; 9 nucleotides agree with TRBD1. The CDR3 is made up of 15 amino acids. Germline CDR1 MNHEY, CDR2 SVGAGI. V was clipped by 5 bases and J by 4 bases; unmatched bases: 6. The CDR3 here is CASSLTGGRGNTIYF. The CDR3 region has the DNA TGTGCCAGCAGTCTCACAGGGGGCAGAGGAAACACCATATATTTT.

The chain has TRBV6-4 and TRBJ1-5, with D possibly matching TRBD1 (6 bases). Trimming left V 6 bases short and J 4 bases short, with 10 bases between. The CDR3 extends over 13 amino acids. From germline, CDR1 is MRHNA and CDR2 SNTAGT. In nucleotides, the CDR3 is TGTGCCAGCAGCCAGGGGTGGAATCAGCCCCAGCATTTT. This encodes CASSQGWNQPQHF.

On this clone itself: A junction end diverges from the germline sequence, so it may reflect a read error. DNA for the CDR3: TGTGCCAGCAGTCTGGACAGGGGGACGGGGCGTAATGAAAAACTGCTTTTT. Translation gives CASSLDRGTGRNEKLLF. The genes are TRBV5-5 and TRBJ1-4, with 10 positions matching TRBD1. This CDR3 has 17 residues. Germline CDR1 SGHKS, CDR2 YYEKEE (reference sequence).

Worth noting for this clone: This could be a read error, since a much larger clone is one nucleotide away. The V gene is TRBV9, the J gene TRBJ1-2, with TRBD1 as a possible D gene (6 bases). Per the germline V gene, CDR1 is SGDLS and CDR2 is YYNGEE. This CDR3 contains 14 residues. CDR3 coding DNA: TGTGCCCGCAGCCCATGGACAGCGGGGGGTGGCTACACCTTC. Encoded protein: CARSPWTAGGGYTF. The full variable domain, with the rest looked up from reference TRBV9 and TRBJ1-2, is DSGVTQTPKHLITATGQRVTLRCSPRSGDLSVYWYQQSLDQGLQFLIQYYNGEERAKGNILERFSAQQFPDLHSELNLSSLELGDSALYFCARSPWTAGGGYTFGSGTRLTVV.

The gene calls are TRBV5-4 and TRBJ2-7; possible D gene TRBD1, 6 bases. The germline CDR1 and CDR2 sequences are SGHNT and YYREEE (reference sequence). The ends were cut back, 0 bases at V and 11 bases at J, with 12 bases in the middle. CDR3 length equals 12 residues. The CDR3 protein is CASSLAQGKKYF. CDR3 nucleotide sequence: TGTGCCAGCAGCTTGGCCCAGGGGAAAAAGTACTTC. The full variable domain, its missing parts supplied by reference TRBV5-4 and TRBJ2-7, is ETGVTQSPTHLIKTRGQQVTLRCSSQSGHNTVSWYQQALGQGPQFIFQYYREEENGRGNFPPRFSGLQFPNYSSELNVNALELDDSALYLCASSLAQGKKYFGPGTRLTVT.

This chain uses TRBV11-2 with TRBJ2-7; D call uncertain. Germline V gene lookup returns CDR1 SGHAT and CDR2 FQNNGV. Between the trimmed V and J ends, which lost 5 bases and 5 bases, there was a span of 7 bases. The CDR3 totals 11 residues. In DNA form, the CDR3 reads TGTGCCAGCAGCCTTTTGCACGAGCAGTACTTC. Translation gives CASSLLHEQYF.

The chain recombines TRBV4-1 with TRBJ2-1; 14 nucleotides agree with TRBD2. The germline V gene encodes CDR1 MGHRA and CDR2 YSYEKL. V gave up 3 bases and J gave up 4 bases; unmatched junction bases: 11. This CDR3 is built from 19 residues. CDR3 residues: CASSHRGLAGERGYNEQFF. The CDR3 nucleotides read TGCGCCAGCAGCCACAGGGGACTAGCGGGAGAGCGGGGTTACAATGAGCAGTTCTTC.

This chain connects TRBV18 to TRBJ2-5, with 11 bases fitting TRBD1. TRBJ2-7 matches the DNA end more closely, so the J call is doubtful. From germline, CDR1 is KGHSH and CDR2 LQKENI. The CDR3 length is 14 residues. CDR3 sequence reads: CASSPGQGAYEQYF. The DNA for the CDR3 is TGTGCCAGCTCACCGGGACAGGGGGCCTACGAGCAGTACTTC.

This chain links TRBV29-1 with TRBJ2-2; TRBD1 agrees at 7 bases. V lost 4 bases, J lost 0 bases, and 2 bases stayed unmatched. The germline gives CDR1 SQVTM, CDR2 ANQGSEA. The CDR3 is made up of 14 amino acids. The chain's CDR3 is CSVGQGANTGELFF. Written as DNA, the CDR3 is TGCAGCGTTGGCCAGGGGGCGAACACCGGGGAGCTGTTTTTT.

The V gene is TRBV2, the J gene TRBJ2-7; 7 bases map to TRBD1. CDR1 SNHLY and CDR2 FYNNEI come from the germline V gene. CDR3 size: 14 residues. V was clipped by 5 bases and J by 4 bases; unmatched bases: 8. CDR3 nucleotide sequence: TGTGCCAGCAGTAGACAGGGTCGCAGTTACGAGCAGTACTTC. It yields the protein CASSRQGRSYEQYF.

The chain links TRBV19 to TRBJ1-6, with a weak D call TRBD1 (5 bases). Germline lookup yields CDR1 LNHDA and CDR2 SQIVND (reference sequence). V was pared by 10 bases and J by 1 base, with 11 bases between. This CDR3 region has 14 residues. The CDR3 DNA reads TGTGCCACCTCCGGGGGGTCCTATAATTCACCCCTCCACTTT. It is translated as CATSGGSYNSPLHF.

The genes are TRBV11-3 and TRBJ1-5; no firm D call. Germline V gene sequence: CDR1 SGHNT, CDR2 YENEEA. V dropped 0 bases and J dropped 2 bases, with 14 bases sitting between them. CDR3 length equals 17 residues. CDR3 nucleotide sequence: TGTGCCAGCAGCTTAGAGGGTCGGGGAGAGGGCAATCAGCCCCAGCATTTT. Protein sequence: CASSLEGRGEGNQPQHF.

The V and J genes are TRBV6-5 and TRBJ2-1; D is possibly TRBD2 (6 bases). Germline CDR1 is MNHEY and CDR2 is SVGAGI. This CDR3 comprises 13 residues. The V and J ends lost 0 bases and 6 bases respectively, with 6 bases between them. The CDR3 DNA follows: TGTGCCAGCAGTTACTCGACTAGCAATGAGCAGTTCTTC. This gives the protein CASSYSTSNEQFF.

DNA of the CDR3: TGTGCCAGCAGTGGCCAAGGGGGGGTATACTCTGGAAACACCATATATTTT. It yields the protein CASSGQGGVYSGNTIYF. V is TRBV9 and J is TRBJ1-3; a possible D gene is TRBD1 (6 bases). The germline gives CDR1 SGDLS, CDR2 YYNGEE. The CDR3 is made up of 17 amino acids. Trimming took off 5 bases at V and 0 bases at J, with 18 bases between the two ends.